This T cell receptor beta chain was captured in a study of cytomegalovirus exposure and HLA in healthy donors. Study results and limitations: The classifier reportedly diagnosed cytomegalovirus status with high sensitivity and specificity. In vitro experiments confirmed that three CMV-associated chains were specific for CMV antigens.

The PCR ran on 60 Vbeta and 13 Jbeta primers. In the study's own analysis: There were around 80 million unique TCR beta chains by a later count, and 8.5 million to 14 million of them were shared. Only in-frame clones appear in the TCRdb table, and some are missing; sequencing was by immunoSEQ multiplex PCR. V, J and clone size reflect that table, while D and trimming were determined from the DNA. This sample has approximately 99,000 clones, with about 80% found just once. For this clone: No antigen is known for it.

The V segment lost 3 bases and the J segment 7 bases; nucleotides outside the gene matches: 15. The germline gives CDR1 WSHSY, CDR2 SAAADI. This CDR3 spans 17 amino acids. Healthy donors of bone marrow made up the group. The V and J genes are TRBV10-2 and TRBJ1-2, with TRBD1 identical over 9 bases. The source is a male donor in good health and CMV-seropositive. The specimen was PBMCs. The CDR3 loop reads CASSDINWTGDFSGYTF. The DNA of the CDR3 is TGCGCCAGCAGTGACATAAATTGGACAGGGGATTTTTCTGGCTACACCTTC.